This TCR beta chain was sequenced during a study of cytomegalovirus exposure and HLA in healthy donors. A multiplex PCR was run with 60 Vbeta primers and 13 Jbeta primers. Clones were read by immunoSEQ multiplex PCR, and TCRdb kept only the in-frame ones, dropping some. The table shows 26,000 or so clones, with roughly 73% occurring only once. The CDR3 length is 14 residues. The V segment lost 6 bases and the J segment 2 bases; nucleotides outside the gene matches: 4. Per germline, CDR1 SGHTA and CDR2 FQGNSA. On this clone: Its antigen is unknown.

Samples came from healthy bone marrow donors. Study-wide findings and caveats: There were 150 or so TCR beta chains listed as cytomegalovirus-associated. For cytomegalovirus status, the classifier reportedly gave diagnoses with high specificity and sensitivity. Later on, analysis showed that most CMV-associated TCR beta chains appeared to be HLA-restricted.

The chain has TRBV7-2 and TRBJ2-1; 7 positions agree with TRBD2. The sample comprised PBMCs. The sequence was obtained from a male donor in good health and CMV-seronegative. CDR3 in DNA: TGTGCCAGCAGGGGAGGGGTACCCTACAATGAGCAGTTCTTC. Translation gives CASRGGVPYNEQFF.